This T cell receptor beta chain was recorded in a study of regulatory T cells in long-lasting Graves disease. Time point reported: newly diagnosed GD, antithyroid drugs for less than 3 months. The TCR library was made from RNA extracted from PBMCs. Building of the TCR beta libraries involved iRepertoire HTBI primers and Arm-PCR of CDR3 regions. MiXCR, run by TCRdb on the multiplex PCR reads, gives a single entry per CDR3 protein. Found here are roughly 560,000 distinct CDR3 sequences, approximately 16% of them singletons; the top ten hold 25%. Study results and caveats: Persistent Graves' cases showed lower TCR diversity than newly diagnosed cases.

This clonotype was seen only a few times. The antigen remains undetermined. Germline values: CDR1 DFQATT, CDR2 SNEGSKA (reference sequence). This CDR3 is 12 amino acids long. The ends were cut back, 2 bases at V and 4 bases at J, with 6 bases in the middle. These data also featured in a second study, about T cells in Graves' hyperthyroidism and ophthalmopathy.

V and J are TRBV20-1 and TRBJ1-3; no firm D call. This TCR came from a woman aged 40 to 65 with Graves disease. The sample in question was peripheral blood mononuclear cells (PBMCs), obtained at new diagnosis, from a patient treated with antithyroid drugs. The CDR3 protein is CSARRQGNTIYF. The CDR3 nucleotides are TGCAGTGCTAGAAGGCAGGGAAACACCATATATTTT.